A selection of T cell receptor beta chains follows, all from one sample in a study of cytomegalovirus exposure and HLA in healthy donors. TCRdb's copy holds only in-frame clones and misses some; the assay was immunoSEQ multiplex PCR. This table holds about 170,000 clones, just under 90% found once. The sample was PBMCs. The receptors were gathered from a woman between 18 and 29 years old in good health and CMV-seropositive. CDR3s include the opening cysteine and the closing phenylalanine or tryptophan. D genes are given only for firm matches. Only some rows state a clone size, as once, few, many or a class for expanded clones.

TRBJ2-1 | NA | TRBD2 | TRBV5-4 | CASSSLTSGNTEQFF | TGTGCCAGCAGCTCTTTGACTAGCGGCAATACTGAGCAGTTCTTC
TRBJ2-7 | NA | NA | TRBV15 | CATSRGGGDEQYF | TGTGCCACCAGCAGAGGAGGAGGGGACGAGCAGTACTTC
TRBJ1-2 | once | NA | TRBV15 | CATSIDMAVYGYTF | TGTGCCACCAGCATTGATATGGCAGTCTATGGCTACACCTTC
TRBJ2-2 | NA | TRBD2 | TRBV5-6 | CASSQFGGSGTGELFF | TGTGCCAGCAGCCAATTTGGCGGGAGCGGGACCGGGGAGCTGTTTTTT
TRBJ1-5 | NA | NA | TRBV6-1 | CASSEATQSNQPQHF | TGTGCCAGCAGTGAAGCTACACAGAGCAATCAGCCCCAGCATTTT
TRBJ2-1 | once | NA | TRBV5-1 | CASSLGQNSYNEQFF | TGCGCCAGCAGCTTGGGACAAAACTCCTACAATGAGCAGTTCTTC
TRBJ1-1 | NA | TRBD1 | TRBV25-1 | CASSEPGGGTEAFF | TGTGCCAGCAGTGAACCAGGGGGAGGAACTGAAGCTTTCTTT
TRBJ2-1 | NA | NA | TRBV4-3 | CASSQAREQFF | TGCGCCAGCAGCCAAGCTCGGGAGCAGTTCTTC
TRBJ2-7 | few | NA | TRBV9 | CASSPAGYEQYF | TGTGCCAGCAGCCCTGCCGGGTACGAGCAGTACTTC
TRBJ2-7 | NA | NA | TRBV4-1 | CASSQDSARDVPYEQYF | TGCGCCAGCAGCCAAGATTCGGCGCGGGACGTACCATACGAGCAGTACTTC
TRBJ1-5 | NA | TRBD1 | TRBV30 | CAWSADRGQPQHF | TGTGCCTGGAGTGCAGACAGGGGACAGCCCCAGCATTTT
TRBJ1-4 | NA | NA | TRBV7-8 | CASSLGLTTNEKLFF | TGTGCCAGCAGCTTAGGTTTAACAACTAATGAAAAACTGTTTTTT
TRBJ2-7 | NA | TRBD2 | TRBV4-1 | CASSLPGGDYEQYF | TGCGCCAGCAGCCTCCCGGGGGGGGACTACGAGCAGTACTTC
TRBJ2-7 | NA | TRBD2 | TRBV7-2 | CASSWGLAGDGGSYEQYF | TGTGCCAGCAGCTGGGGACTAGCGGGAGACGGGGGCTCCTACGAGCAGTACTTC
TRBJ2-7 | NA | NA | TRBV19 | CASSIGDTKYEQYF | TGTGCCAGTAGTATAGGGGACACAAAGTACGAGCAGTACTTC
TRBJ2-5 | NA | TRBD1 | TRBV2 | CASVGQVQETQYF | TGTGCCAGCGTCGGACAGGTCCAAGAGACCCAGTACTTC
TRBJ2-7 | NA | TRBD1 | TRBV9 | CASSGTGDYEQYF | TGTGCCAGCAGCGGGACAGGGGATTACGAGCAGTACTTC
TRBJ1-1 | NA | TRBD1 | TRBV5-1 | CASSLTRGTTEAFF | TGCGCCAGCAGCTTAACCAGGGGGACCACTGAAGCTTTCTTT
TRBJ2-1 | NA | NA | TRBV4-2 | CASSLRKGPEQFF | TGTGCCAGCAGCCTACGTAAGGGGCCTGAGCAGTTCTTC
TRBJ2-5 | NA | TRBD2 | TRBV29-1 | CSVSRLAGGETQYF | TGCAGCGTTTCACGACTAGCGGGAGGAGAGACCCAGTACTTC
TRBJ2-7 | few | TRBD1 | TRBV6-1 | CASSTYGTGGGEQYF | TGTGCCAGCTCTACGTATGGGACAGGGGGAGGCGAGCAGTACTTC
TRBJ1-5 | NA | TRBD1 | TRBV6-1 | CASSGTGAYSNQPQHF | TGTGCCAGCAGTGGAACAGGGGCTTATAGCAATCAGCCCCAGCATTTT
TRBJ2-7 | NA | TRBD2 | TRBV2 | CASSVTSGRVYEQYF | TGTGCCAGCAGTGTAACTAGCGGGAGAGTTTACGAGCAGTACTTC
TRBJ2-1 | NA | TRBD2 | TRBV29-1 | CSVETGTSGSNEQFF | TGCAGCGTTGAAACCGGGACTAGCGGGAGTAATGAGCAGTTCTTC
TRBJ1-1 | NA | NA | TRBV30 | CAWSRGFYEAFF | TGTGCCTGGAGTAGGGGCTTCTATGAAGCTTTCTTT
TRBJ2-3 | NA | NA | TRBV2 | CASRPTVHSTDTQYF | TGTGCCAGCAGACCCACTGTGCACTCCACAGATACGCAGTATTTT
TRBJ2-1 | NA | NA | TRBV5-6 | CASSLTFSLPIYNEQFF | TGTGCCAGCAGCTTGACGTTTTCCCTACCCATCTACAATGAGCAGTTCTTC
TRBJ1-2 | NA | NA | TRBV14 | CASSRGLHYGYTF | TGTGCCAGCAGCCGAGGGCTTCACTATGGCTACACCTTC